Each of the 26 T cell receptor beta chains below was sequenced from the same sample in a study of OX40 agonist ivuxolimab in advanced cancers. Clones were sequenced by immunoSEQ multiplex PCR, and TCRdb holds only the in-frame ones, with some missing. Here the sample spans about 17,000 clones, roughly 73% being singletons. The sample here was CD4+ or CD8+ T cells sorted from blood, taken in a trial of the OX40 agonist ivuxolimab. These receptors were obtained from an adult with an advanced solid tumor such as melanoma, head and neck, liver or kidney cancer.

This clone is a singleton in its sample. The chain uses TRBV29-1 and TRBJ2-1; 7 nucleotides match TRBD1. V dropped 3 bases and J dropped 2; count of bases not matched to a gene: 1. The germline CDR1 and CDR2 sequences are SQVTM and ANQGSEA. The CDR3 has 13 amino acids. CDR3 in DNA: TGCAGCGTTGAGGGACAGCCCTACAATGAGCAGTTCTTC. This translates into CSVEGQPYNEQFF.

The chain is built from TRBV7-6 and TRBJ2-1; 7 bases agree with TRBD1. Germline CDR1 is SGHVS and CDR2 is FNYEAQ. Trimming at V came to 4 bases and at J to 7 bases, leaving 13 bases not matched to a gene. This CDR3 spans 16 amino acids. DNA for the CDR3: TGTGCCAGCAGCTGGAAAACAGGGGTTCTTGAAAATGAGCAGTTCTTC. Protein sequence: CASSWKTGVLENEQFF.

The J gene is TRBJ2-7, the V gene TRBV19; tentative D call: TRBD1 (5 bases). Looked up from germline, CDR1 is LNHDA and CDR2 is SQIVND (reference sequence). V was cut by 3 bases and J by 5 bases, with 14 bases left in between. CDR3 size: 14 residues. The CDR3 nucleotides are TGTGCCAGTAGTATCGGGCTGGGGCCCAACGAGCAGTACTTC. The encoded protein is CASSIGLGPNEQYF.

The table lists this clone with a few counts. V gene TRBV29-1 combines with J gene TRBJ2-4; 8 bases line up with TRBD2. Losses at the gene ends were 3 bases for V and 4 bases for J; bases not matched to a gene: 11. CDR3 size: 16 residues. Germline assignment: CDR1 SQVTM and CDR2 ANQGSEA. CDR3 sequence reads: CSVDSSGASGKNIQYF. Here the CDR3 DNA reads TGCAGCGTTGATTCTAGTGGGGCTAGCGGGAAAAACATTCAGTACTTC.

The chain uses TRBV5-1 and TRBJ1-1; 9 nucleotides agree with TRBD1. V lost 4 bases to trimming and J lost 5 bases; unmatched junction nucleotides: 9. The CDR3 totals 15 residues. Germline V gene sequence: CDR1 SGHRS, CDR2 YFSETQ. CDR3 amino acids: CASSPTGGSFTEAFF. CDR3 in DNA: TGCGCCAGCAGCCCGACAGGGGGAAGTTTTACTGAAGCTTTCTTT.

The genes are TRBV7-9 and TRBJ2-2; D may match TRBD1 or TRBD2 (5 bases each). Trimming cost V 8 bases and J 2 bases, with 15 bases left between them. CDR1 and CDR2 from the germline V gene are SEHNR and FQNEAQ (reference sequence). The CDR3 is 15 residues long. DNA of the CDR3: TGTGCCAGCCAAACTCCAGGGACCAACACCGGGGAGCTGTTTTTT. Translated, it gives CASQTPGTNTGELFF.

There are many counts of this clone. V and J are TRBV27 and TRBJ2-7; D not resolved. This CDR3 has 13 residues. Germline V gives CDR1 MNHEY, CDR2 SMNVEV (reference sequence). V was cut by 8 bases and J by 8 bases, with 19 bases left in between. The CDR3 sequence is CASRTANYVQQYF. The CDR3 DNA is TGTGCCAGCCGGACGGCTAACTACGTCCAGCAGTACTTC.

A few counts support this clone. The chain employs TRBV11-3 and TRBJ2-5; TRBD2 aligns across 8 bases. Trimming removed 2 bases from V and 5 bases from J; junction bases left unmatched: 7. The CDR3 loop spans 15 amino acids. CDR1 and CDR2 (germline): SGHNT, YENEEA. CDR3 in DNA: TGTGCCAGCAGCTTAACGAGCGGGAGTTGGGAGACCCAGTACTTC. It codes for CASSLTSGSWETQYF.

This CDR3 is CASRLRPDRVIDEQYF. The CDR3 DNA follows: TGTGCCAGCAGGCTTCGTCCGGACAGGGTAATCGACGAGCAGTACTTC. The gene calls are TRBV5-5 and TRBJ2-7, with 8 bases aligning to TRBD1. V lost 5 bases to trimming and J lost 5 bases; unmatched junction nucleotides: 15. The germline V gene encodes CDR1 SGHKS and CDR2 YYEKEE (reference sequence). There are 16 residues in the CDR3.

The chain uses TRBV10-1 and TRBJ2-1, with 10 bases that match TRBD2. CDR1 WNHNN and CDR2 SYGVQD come from the germline V gene (reference sequence). The CDR3 runs 14 residues. V was clipped by 8 bases and J by 9 bases; unmatched bases: 10. This CDR3 is CASSLGLAGAEQFF. CDR3 bases: TGCGCCAGCTCCCTCGGGCTAGCGGGAGCTGAGCAGTTCTTC.

The V and J genes are TRBV19 and TRBJ2-7; 10 nucleotides match TRBD1. V shed 3 bases, J shed 2 bases, and the junction held 1 base outside the gene matches. The CDR3 is made up of 14 amino acids. Germline loops: CDR1 LNHDA, CDR2 SQIVND (reference sequence). In DNA form, the CDR3 reads TGTGCCAGTAGTATGACAGGGGGCGCCTACGAGCAGTACTTC. This gives the protein CASSMTGGAYEQYF.

This chain joins TRBV29-1 and TRBJ2-7, with a tentative D call TRBD1 (5 bases). The CDR3 is made up of 14 amino acids. Germline V lookup: CDR1 SQVTM, CDR2 ANQGSEA. Trimming shortened V by 2 bases and J by 4 bases, and 15 bases separated the two germline ends. The CDR3 nucleotides read TGCAGCGTTGAATTAGCAGGGATGGGGTACGAGCAGTACTTC. It specifies CSVELAGMGYEQYF.

The chain has TRBV6-5 and TRBJ2-7; TRBD1 might be the D (5 bases). There are 12 residues in the CDR3. Germline assignment: CDR1 MNHEY and CDR2 SVGAGI. Between the trimmed V and J ends, which lost 6 bases and 7 bases, there was a span of 13 bases. The CDR3 reads CASSSQGREQYF. CDR3 bases: TGTGCCAGCAGCTCCCAGGGTCGGGAGCAGTACTTC.

The rearrangement joins TRBV10-2 to TRBJ2-1, with 9 bases that match TRBD2. The germline V gene has CDR1 WSHSY and CDR2 SAAADI. Losses at the gene ends were 8 bases for V and 6 bases for J; bases not matched to a gene: 17. There are 17 residues in the CDR3. The CDR3 is CASVSFSGSSGRNEQFF. CDR3 in DNA: TGCGCCAGCGTTAGTTTTAGCGGGAGTTCCGGGCGCAATGAGCAGTTCTTC.

The J gene is TRBJ2-3, the V gene TRBV7-3; 11 bases match TRBD2. Germline-derived CDR1 and CDR2 are SGHTA and FQGTGA. The CDR3 runs to 18 residues. Unmatched junction bases numbered 10, after V lost 2 bases and J lost 3 bases. Here the CDR3 reads CASSLAYNSGRATDTQYF. The CDR3 nucleotides are TGTGCCAGCAGCTTAGCGTACAATAGCGGGAGGGCTACAGATACGCAGTATTTT.

A word on this clone: Other nucleotide sequences in the sample specify the same CDR3. The chain recombines TRBV28 with TRBJ2-3; D remains ambiguous. Germline-derived CDR1 and CDR2 are MDHEN and SYDVKM. Trimming took 3 bases from V and 1 from J, leaving 8 bases between them. The CDR3 sequence is 14 residues long. The CDR3 DNA follows: TGTGCCAGCAGTTTCTTGGCTGGCACAGATACGCAGTATTTT. This encodes CASSFLAGTDTQYF.

The chain couples TRBV7-9 to TRBJ2-1; 8 bases agree with TRBD2. The CDR3 length is 17 residues. J gave up 2 bases and V 1 base, and 7 bases lay outside the gene matches. CDR1 and CDR2 from the germline V gene are SEHNR and FQNEAQ (reference sequence). CDR3 in DNA: TGTGCCAGCAGCTTAGTACTAGCGGTGCCTACCTACAATGAGCAGTTCTTC. Its translation is CASSLVLAVPTYNEQFF.

This clone was seen only a few times. The V call is TRBV7-3, the J call TRBJ2-3; 12 bases fit TRBD2. CDR3 length equals 16 residues. The V segment lost 7 bases and the J segment 1 base; nucleotides outside the gene matches: 6. Germline lookup yields CDR1 SGHTA and CDR2 FQGTGA. CDR3 DNA: TGTGCCAGCACCTGGGCTAGCGGGGGGGGCACAGATACGCAGTATTTT. This sequence encodes CASTWASGGGTDTQYF.

CDR3 residues: CASSSGNTDTQYF. The CDR3 DNA reads TGTGCCAGCAGCTCTGGAAACACAGATACGCAGTATTTT. The V and J genes are TRBV2 and TRBJ2-3; unclear D gene. The CDR3 has 13 residues. Trimming removed 6 bases from V and 2 bases from J, with 9 bases in between. The germline V gene encodes CDR1 SNHLY and CDR2 FYNNEI.

The chain couples TRBV7-9 to TRBJ2-7; a possible D gene is TRBD1 (6 bases). CDR1 and CDR2 from the germline V gene are SEHNR and FQNEAQ (reference sequence). V was shortened by 2 bases and J by 3 bases, with 17 bases between the two germline ends. The CDR3 extends over 16 amino acids. The DNA of the CDR3 is TGTGCCAGCAGCTTATCAGTAGGACAGTTACACTACGAGCAGTACTTC. Translated, it gives CASSLSVGQLHYEQYF.

The rearrangement links TRBV11-2 to TRBJ2-2, with D perhaps TRBD2 (5 bases). Trimming removed 5 bases at V and 0 bases at J, with 13 bases between. The CDR3 is 16 amino acids. The germline V gene encodes CDR1 SGHAT and CDR2 FQNNGV. The CDR3 reads CASSPRTSSNTGELFF. The CDR3 DNA reads as TGTGCCAGCAGCCCGCGGACTTCCTCGAACACCGGGGAGCTGTTTTTT.

By share of the sample, this clone is medium-sized. This chain joins TRBV2 and TRBJ1-1; D is unclear. Germline lookup yields CDR1 SNHLY and CDR2 FYNNEI. The CDR3 is made up of 12 amino acids. The germline V and J ends were trimmed by 1 base and 3 bases, with 3 bases remaining between them. The CDR3 protein is CASSEDHTEAFF. The CDR3 DNA reads as TGTGCCAGCAGTGAAGATCACACTGAAGCTTTCTTT.

J is TRBJ2-1 and V is TRBV4-3, with 12 bases that match TRBD1. Germline CDR1 is LGHNA and CDR2 is YSLEER. This CDR3 comprises 17 residues. Trimming took 1 base from V and 7 from J; bases not matched to a gene: 8. CDR3 in DNA: TGCGCCAGCAGCCAAGGCCCCGGGGACAGGGGGCTAAATGAGCAGTTCTTC. Protein: CASSQGPGDRGLNEQFF.

V gene TRBV19 combines with J gene TRBJ2-5, with D uncertain. The CDR3 is 13 residues long. V lost 1 base, J lost 5 bases, and 8 bases lay in between. Germline CDR1 LNHDA, CDR2 SQIVND (reference sequence). CDR3 DNA sequence: TGTGCCAGTAGTATAGTTGTTGGGGAGACCCAGTACTTC. It translates to CASSIVVGETQYF.

By sample share, this clone is medium-sized. The chain couples TRBV5-1 to TRBJ1-2; D uncertain. The germline V gene has CDR1 SGHRS and CDR2 YFSETQ. This CDR3 is 13 amino acids long. V was shortened by 4 bases and J by 4 bases, with 11 bases between the two germline ends. The CDR3 is CASSDQTAYGYTF. The CDR3 DNA follows: TGCGCCAGCAGCGACCAGACTGCCTATGGCTACACCTTC.

This rearrangement joins TRBV28 to TRBJ2-1; 11 nucleotides agree with TRBD1. V lost 5 bases to trimming and J lost 8 bases; unmatched junction nucleotides: 17. The germline gives CDR1 MDHEN, CDR2 SYDVKM. The CDR3 extends over 18 amino acids. The CDR3 coding sequence is TGTGCCAGCAGTCCCACATCCGGGACAGGGGGTCGTCACGATGAGCAGTTCTTC. Protein sequence: CASSPTSGTGGRHDEQFF.